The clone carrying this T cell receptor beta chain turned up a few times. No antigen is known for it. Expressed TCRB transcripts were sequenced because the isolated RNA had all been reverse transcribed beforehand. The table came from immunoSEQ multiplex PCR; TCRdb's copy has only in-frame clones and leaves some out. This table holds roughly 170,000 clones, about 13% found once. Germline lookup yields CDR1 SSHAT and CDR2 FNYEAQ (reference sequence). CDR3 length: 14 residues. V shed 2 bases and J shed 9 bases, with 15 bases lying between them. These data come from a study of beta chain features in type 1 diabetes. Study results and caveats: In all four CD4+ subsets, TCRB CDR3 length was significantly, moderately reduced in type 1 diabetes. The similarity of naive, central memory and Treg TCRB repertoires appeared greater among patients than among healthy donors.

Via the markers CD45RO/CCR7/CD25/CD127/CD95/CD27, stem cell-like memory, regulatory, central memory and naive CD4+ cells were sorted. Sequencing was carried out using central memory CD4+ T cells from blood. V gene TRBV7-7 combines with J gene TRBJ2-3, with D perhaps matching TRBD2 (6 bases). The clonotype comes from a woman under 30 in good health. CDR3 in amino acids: CASSLTGSRGTQYF. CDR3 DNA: TGTGCCAGCAGCTTAACCGGGAGCCGGGGAACGCAGTATTTT.